This T cell receptor (beta chain) was retrieved from a study of T cell changes during pregnancy in multiple sclerosis. The data were produced by immunoSEQ multiplex PCR, yet TCRdb's version contains in-frame clones alone and is incomplete. In the table there are fewer than 60,000 clones, around 92% of which are singletons. This CDR3 is 15 amino acids long. Germline V lookup: CDR1 SGHRS, CDR2 YFSETQ. With V trimmed by 3 bases and J by 10 bases, 12 bases remained unmatched. The source is a female donor in good health, enrolled as a control in a pregnancy study. The sample was peripheral blood, taken after pregnancy. This sequence joins TRBV5-1 and TRBJ1-1; the match to TRBD1 covers 10 bases. CDR3 coding DNA: TGCGCCAGCAGCTCAGACCCCGGGACAGGGGCGGGAGCTTTCTTT. This sequence encodes CASSSDPGTGAGAFF.